These T cell receptor beta chains were read from a single sample in a study of blood T cells in healthy people across ages. One entry per CDR3 protein, called by TCRdb with MiXCR from the 5' RACE reads. The sample carries 1.8 million or so distinct CDR3 sequences, approximately 39% recorded once. Source material: blood. The receptors shown here come from a human donor in good health. Each CDR3 is given without its conserved first and last residue. D genes are given only for firm matches.

d_call j_call v_call cdr3_aa
TRBD1 TRBJ1-1 TRBV12-3/TRBV12-4 ASSFRGPGGGTEAF
- - TRBV2 ASNPSLLEQY
TRBD1 TRBJ2-5 TRBV4-3 ASSQEGQIGTQY
TRBD1 TRBJ2-7 TRBV11-2 ASSLVRQGSYEQY
TRBD1 TRBJ1-2 TRBV4-1 ASSQDHDRGYGYT
- TRBJ2-1 TRBV9 ASSGDTRDYNEQF
TRBD1 TRBJ1-1 TRBV7-2 ASSFLAGGGTEAF
- - TRBV7-2 ASSFYSGGDEQY
- TRBJ2-7 TRBV7-2 ASSIQIGGAYEQY
- TRBJ2-5 TRBV18 ASSPGIGETQY
TRBD1 TRBJ1-3 TRBV7-2 ASSDRASGNTIY
TRBD1 TRBJ2-4 TRBV19 ASNIQGAAKNIQY
- TRBJ2-4 TRBV15 ATNEDYQETQY
TRBD1 TRBJ1-1 TRBV6-5 ASSSTGEAEAF
- TRBJ1-2 TRBV4-1 ASSQEFFHGYT
- TRBJ2-3 TRBV27 ASSLDFPSSTDTQY